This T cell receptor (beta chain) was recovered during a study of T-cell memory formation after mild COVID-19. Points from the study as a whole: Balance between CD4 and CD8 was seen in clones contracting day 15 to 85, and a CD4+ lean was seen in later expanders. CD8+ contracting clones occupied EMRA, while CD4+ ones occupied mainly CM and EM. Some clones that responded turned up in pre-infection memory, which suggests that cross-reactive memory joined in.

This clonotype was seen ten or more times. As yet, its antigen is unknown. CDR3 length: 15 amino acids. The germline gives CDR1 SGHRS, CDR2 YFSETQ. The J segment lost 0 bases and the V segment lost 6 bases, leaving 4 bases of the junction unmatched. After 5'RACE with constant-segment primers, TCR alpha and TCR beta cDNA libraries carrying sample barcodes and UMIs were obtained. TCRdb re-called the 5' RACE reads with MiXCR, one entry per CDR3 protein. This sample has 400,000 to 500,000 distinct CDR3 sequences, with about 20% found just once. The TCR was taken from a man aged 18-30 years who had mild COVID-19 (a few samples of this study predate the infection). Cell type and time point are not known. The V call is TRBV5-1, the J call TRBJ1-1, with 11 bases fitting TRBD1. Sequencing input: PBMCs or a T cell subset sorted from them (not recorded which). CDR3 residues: CASTRTGGMNTEAFF. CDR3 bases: TGCGCCAGCACACGGACAGGGGGCATGAACACTGAAGCTTTCTTT.